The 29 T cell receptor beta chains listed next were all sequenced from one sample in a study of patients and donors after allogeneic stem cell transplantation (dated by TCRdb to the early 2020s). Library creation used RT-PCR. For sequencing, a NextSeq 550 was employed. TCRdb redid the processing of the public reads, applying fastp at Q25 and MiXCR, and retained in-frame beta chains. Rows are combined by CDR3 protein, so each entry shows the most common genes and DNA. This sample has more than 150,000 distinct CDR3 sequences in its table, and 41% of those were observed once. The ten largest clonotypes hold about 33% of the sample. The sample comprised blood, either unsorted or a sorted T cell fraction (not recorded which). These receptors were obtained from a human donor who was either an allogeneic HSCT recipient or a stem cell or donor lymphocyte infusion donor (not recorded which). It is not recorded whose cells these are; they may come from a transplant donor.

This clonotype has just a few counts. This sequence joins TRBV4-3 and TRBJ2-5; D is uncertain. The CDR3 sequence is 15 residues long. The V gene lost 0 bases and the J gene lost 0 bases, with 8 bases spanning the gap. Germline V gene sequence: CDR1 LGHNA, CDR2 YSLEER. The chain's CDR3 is CASSQEAEYQETQYF. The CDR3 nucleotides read TGCGCCAGCAGCCAAGAAGCAGAGTACCAAGAGACCCAGTACTTC.

The CDR3, as DNA: TGCGCCAGCAGCCAAGAAGGGGAGGCCTTATACAATGAGCAGTTCTTC. It translates to CASSQEGEALYNEQFF. The chain links TRBV4-3 to TRBJ2-1; maybe TRBD2 (6 bases). Germline CDR1 and CDR2: LGHNA and YSLEER. The CDR3 is 16 residues long. V dropped 0 bases and J dropped 4 bases, with 13 bases sitting between them.

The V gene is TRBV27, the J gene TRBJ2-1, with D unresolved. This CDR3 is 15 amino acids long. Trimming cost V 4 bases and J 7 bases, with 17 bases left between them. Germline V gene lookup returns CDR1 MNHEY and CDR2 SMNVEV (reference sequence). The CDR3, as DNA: TGTGCCAGCAGTTCCGGAATGGGGAACCGGAATGAGCAGTTCTTC. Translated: CASSSGMGNRNEQFF.

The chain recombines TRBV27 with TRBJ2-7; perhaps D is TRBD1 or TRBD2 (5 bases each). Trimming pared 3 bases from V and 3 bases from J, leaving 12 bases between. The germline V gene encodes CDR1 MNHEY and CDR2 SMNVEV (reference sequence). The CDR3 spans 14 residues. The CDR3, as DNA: TGTGCCAGCAGTTTTACACCTGGGGGCTACGAGCAGTACTTC. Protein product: CASSFTPGGYEQYF.

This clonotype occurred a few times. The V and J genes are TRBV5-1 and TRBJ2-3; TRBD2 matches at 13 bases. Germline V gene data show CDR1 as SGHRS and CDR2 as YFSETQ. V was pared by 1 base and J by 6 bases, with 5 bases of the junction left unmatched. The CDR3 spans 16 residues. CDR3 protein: CASSLITSGRADTQYF. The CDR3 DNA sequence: TGCGCCAGCAGCTTGATCACTAGCGGGAGGGCCGATACGCAGTATTTT.

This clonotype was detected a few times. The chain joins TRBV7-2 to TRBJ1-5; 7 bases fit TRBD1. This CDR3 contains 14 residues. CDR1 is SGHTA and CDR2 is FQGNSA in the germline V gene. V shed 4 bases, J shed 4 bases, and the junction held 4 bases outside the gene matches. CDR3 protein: CASSSGQANQPQHF. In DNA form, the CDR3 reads TGTGCCAGCAGCTCTGGACAGGCTAATCAGCCCCAGCATTTT.

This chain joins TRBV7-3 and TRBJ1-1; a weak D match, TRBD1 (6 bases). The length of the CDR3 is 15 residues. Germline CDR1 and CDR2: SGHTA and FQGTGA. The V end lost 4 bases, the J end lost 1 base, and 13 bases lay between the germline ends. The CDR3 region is CASSSNREPNTEAFF. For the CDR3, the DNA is TGTGCCAGCAGCTCCAACAGGGAGCCGAACACTGAAGCTTTCTTT. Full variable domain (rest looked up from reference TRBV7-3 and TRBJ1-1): GAGVSQTPSNKVTEKGKYVELRCDPISGHTALYWYRQSLGQGPEFLIYFQGTGAADDSGLPNDRFFAVRPEGSVSTLKIQRTERGDSAVYLCASSSNREPNTEAFFGQGTRLTVV.

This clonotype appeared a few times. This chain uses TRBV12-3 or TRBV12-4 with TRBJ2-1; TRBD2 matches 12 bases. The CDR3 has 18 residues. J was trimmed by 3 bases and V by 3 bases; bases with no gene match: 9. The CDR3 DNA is TGTGCCAGCAGTTTGCTAGCGGGAGGGCCCTCGGGCTACAATGAGCAGTTCTTC. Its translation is CASSLLAGGPSGYNEQFF.

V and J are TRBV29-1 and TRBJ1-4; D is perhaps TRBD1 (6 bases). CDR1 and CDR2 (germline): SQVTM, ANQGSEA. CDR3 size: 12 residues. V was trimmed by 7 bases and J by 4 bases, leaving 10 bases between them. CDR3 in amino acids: CSGYRDNEKLFF. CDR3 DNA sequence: TGCAGCGGCTACAGGGATAATGAAAAACTGTTTTTT.

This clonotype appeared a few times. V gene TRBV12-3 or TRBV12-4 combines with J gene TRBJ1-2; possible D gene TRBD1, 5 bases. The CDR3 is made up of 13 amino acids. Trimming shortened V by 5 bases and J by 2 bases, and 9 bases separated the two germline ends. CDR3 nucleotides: TGTGCCAGCAGTCCACAGGAGAACTATGGCTACACCTTC. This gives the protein CASSPQENYGYTF.

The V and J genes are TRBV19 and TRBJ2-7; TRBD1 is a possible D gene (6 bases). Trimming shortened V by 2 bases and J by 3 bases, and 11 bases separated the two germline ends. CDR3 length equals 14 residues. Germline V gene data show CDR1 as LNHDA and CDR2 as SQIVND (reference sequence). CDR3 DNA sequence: TGTGCCAGTAGTATACCAGGACAGCACTACGAGCAGTACTTC. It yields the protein CASSIPGQHYEQYF.

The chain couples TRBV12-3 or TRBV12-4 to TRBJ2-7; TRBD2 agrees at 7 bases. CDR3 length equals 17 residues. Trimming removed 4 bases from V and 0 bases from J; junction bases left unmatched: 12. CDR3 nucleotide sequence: TGTGCCAGCAGTTCCTCCCCGCGAGCGGGGATCTCCTACGAGCAGTACTTC. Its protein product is CASSSSPRAGISYEQYF.

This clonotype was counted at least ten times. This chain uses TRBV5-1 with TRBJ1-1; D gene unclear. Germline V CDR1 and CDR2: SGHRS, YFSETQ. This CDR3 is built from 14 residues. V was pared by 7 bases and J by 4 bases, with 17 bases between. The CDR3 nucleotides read TGCGCCAGCTCGCAGGAATTAGGGCGCACTGAAGCTTTCTTT. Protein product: CASSQELGRTEAFF.

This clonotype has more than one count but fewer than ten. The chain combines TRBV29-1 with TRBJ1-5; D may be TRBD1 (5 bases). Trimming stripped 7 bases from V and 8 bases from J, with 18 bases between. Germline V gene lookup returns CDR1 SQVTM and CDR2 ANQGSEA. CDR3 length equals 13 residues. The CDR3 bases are TGCAGCGCCAAGGGGCGGGGTGGCGAGCCCCAGCATTTT. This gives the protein CSAKGRGGEPQHF.

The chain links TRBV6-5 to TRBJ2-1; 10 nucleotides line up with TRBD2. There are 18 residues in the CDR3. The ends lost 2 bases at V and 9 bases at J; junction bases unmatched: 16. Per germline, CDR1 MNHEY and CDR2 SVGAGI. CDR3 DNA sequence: TGTGCCAGCAGTTACCCGTTAGGAGAAAGCGGGAGGGTTGTTGAGCAGTTCTTC. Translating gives CASSYPLGESGRVVEQFF.

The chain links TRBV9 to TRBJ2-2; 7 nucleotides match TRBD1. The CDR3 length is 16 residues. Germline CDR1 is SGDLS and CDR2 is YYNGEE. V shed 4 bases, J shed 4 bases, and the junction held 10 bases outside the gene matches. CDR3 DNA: TGTGCCAGCAGCTCATCCCCGACAGGGACCACCGGGGAGCTGTTTTTT. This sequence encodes CASSSSPTGTTGELFF.

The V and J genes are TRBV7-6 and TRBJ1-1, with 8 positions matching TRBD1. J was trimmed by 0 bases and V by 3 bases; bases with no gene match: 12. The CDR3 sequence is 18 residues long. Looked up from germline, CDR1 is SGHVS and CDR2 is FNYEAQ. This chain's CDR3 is CASSLTTGQELMNTEAFF. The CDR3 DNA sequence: TGTGCCAGCAGCTTGACTACGGGACAGGAACTTATGAACACTGAAGCTTTCTTT.

The CDR3 loop reads CASSLGWTNTGELFF. The DNA for the CDR3 is TGCGCCAGCAGCCTGGGCTGGACGAACACCGGGGAGCTGTTTTTT. This sequence joins TRBV5-1 and TRBJ2-2; D unresolved. The length of the CDR3 is 15 residues. Germline CDR1 and CDR2: SGHRS and YFSETQ. Trimming shortened V by 4 bases and J by 0 bases, and 10 bases separated the two germline ends.

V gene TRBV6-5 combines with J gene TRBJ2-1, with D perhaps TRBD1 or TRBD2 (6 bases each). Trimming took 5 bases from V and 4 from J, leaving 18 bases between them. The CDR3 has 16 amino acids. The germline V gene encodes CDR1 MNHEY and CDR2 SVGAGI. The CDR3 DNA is TGTGCCAGCAGTGGACAGCGAGCGGGCTTATACAATGAGCAGTTCTTC. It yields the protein CASSGQRAGLYNEQFF.

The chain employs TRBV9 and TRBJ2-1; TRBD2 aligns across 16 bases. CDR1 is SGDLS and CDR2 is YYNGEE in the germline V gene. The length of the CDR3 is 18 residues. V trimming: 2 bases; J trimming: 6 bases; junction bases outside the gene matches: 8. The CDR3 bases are TGTGCCAGCAGCGTTGGGGGACTAGCGGGAGGGCGGGTCAATGAGCAGTTCTTC. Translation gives CASSVGGLAGGRVNEQFF.

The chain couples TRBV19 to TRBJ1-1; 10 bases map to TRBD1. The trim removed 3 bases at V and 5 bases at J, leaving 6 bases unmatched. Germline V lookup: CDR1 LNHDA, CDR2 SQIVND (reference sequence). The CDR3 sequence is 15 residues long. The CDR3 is CASSILGTGVTEAFF. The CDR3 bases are TGTGCCAGTAGTATTTTGGGGACAGGGGTTACTGAAGCTTTCTTT. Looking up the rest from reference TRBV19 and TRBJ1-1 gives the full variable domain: DGGITQSPKYLFRKEGQNVTLSCEQNLNHDAMYWYRQDPGQGLRLIYYSQIVNDFQKGDIAEGYSVSREKKESFPLTVTSAQKNPTAFYLCASSILGTGVTEAFFGQGTRLTVV.

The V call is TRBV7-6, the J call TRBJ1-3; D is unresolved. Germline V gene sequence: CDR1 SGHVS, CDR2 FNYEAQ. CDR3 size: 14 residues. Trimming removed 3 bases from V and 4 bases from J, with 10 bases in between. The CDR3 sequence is CASSFRGGGNTIYF. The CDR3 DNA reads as TGTGCCAGCAGCTTTCGGGGAGGAGGAAACACCATATATTTT.

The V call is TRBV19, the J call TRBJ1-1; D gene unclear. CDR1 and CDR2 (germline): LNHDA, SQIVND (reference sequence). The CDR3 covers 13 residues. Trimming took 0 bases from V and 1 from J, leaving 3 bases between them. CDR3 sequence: CASSIEGNTEAFF. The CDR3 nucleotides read TGTGCCAGTAGTATAGAGGGGAACACTGAAGCTTTCTTT.

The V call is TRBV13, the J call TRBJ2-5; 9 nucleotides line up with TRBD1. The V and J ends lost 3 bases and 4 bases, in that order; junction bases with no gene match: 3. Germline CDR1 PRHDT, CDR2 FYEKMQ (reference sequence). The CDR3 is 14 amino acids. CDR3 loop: CASSLDRGAETQYF. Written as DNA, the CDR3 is TGTGCCAGCAGCTTGGACAGGGGAGCAGAGACCCAGTACTTC.

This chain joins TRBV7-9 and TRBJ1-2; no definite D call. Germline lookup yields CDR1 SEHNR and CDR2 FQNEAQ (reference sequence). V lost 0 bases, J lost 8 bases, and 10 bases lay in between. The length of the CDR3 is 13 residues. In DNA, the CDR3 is TGTGCCAGCAGCTTAGCGTTAAGAAGAGGCTACACCTTC. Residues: CASSLALRRGYTF.

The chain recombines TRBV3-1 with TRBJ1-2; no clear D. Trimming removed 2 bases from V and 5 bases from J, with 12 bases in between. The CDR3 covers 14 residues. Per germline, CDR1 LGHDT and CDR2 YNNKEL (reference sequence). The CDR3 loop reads CASSQKRQLYGYTF. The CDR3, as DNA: TGTGCCAGCAGCCAAAAGAGACAACTTTATGGCTACACCTTC.

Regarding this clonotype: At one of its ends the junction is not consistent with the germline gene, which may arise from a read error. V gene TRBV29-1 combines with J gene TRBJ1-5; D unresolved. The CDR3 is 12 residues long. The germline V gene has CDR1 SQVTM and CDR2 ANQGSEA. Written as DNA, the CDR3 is TGCAGCGCCACACCCCCTAATCAGCCCCGGCATTTT. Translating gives CSATPPNQPRHF.

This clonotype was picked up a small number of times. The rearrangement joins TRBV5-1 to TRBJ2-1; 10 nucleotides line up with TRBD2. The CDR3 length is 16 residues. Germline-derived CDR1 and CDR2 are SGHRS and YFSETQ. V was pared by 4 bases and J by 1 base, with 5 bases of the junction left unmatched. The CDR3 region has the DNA TGCGCCAGCAGCCCTTTAGCGGGAGGATCCTACAATGAGCAGTTCTTC. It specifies CASSPLAGGSYNEQFF. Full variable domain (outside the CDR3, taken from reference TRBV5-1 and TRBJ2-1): KAGVTQTPRYLIKTRGQQVTLSCSPISGHRSVSWYQQTPGQGLQFLFEYFSETQRNKGNFPGRFSGRQFSNSRSEMNVSTLELGDSALYLCASSPLAGGSYNEQFFGPGTRLTVL.

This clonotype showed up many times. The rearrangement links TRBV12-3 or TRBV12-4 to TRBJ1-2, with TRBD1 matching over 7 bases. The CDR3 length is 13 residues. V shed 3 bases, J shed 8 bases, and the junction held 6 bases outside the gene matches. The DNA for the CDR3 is TGTGCCAGCAGTTTGGTCGGAGGGGGCGGCTACACCTTC. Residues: CASSLVGGGGYTF.